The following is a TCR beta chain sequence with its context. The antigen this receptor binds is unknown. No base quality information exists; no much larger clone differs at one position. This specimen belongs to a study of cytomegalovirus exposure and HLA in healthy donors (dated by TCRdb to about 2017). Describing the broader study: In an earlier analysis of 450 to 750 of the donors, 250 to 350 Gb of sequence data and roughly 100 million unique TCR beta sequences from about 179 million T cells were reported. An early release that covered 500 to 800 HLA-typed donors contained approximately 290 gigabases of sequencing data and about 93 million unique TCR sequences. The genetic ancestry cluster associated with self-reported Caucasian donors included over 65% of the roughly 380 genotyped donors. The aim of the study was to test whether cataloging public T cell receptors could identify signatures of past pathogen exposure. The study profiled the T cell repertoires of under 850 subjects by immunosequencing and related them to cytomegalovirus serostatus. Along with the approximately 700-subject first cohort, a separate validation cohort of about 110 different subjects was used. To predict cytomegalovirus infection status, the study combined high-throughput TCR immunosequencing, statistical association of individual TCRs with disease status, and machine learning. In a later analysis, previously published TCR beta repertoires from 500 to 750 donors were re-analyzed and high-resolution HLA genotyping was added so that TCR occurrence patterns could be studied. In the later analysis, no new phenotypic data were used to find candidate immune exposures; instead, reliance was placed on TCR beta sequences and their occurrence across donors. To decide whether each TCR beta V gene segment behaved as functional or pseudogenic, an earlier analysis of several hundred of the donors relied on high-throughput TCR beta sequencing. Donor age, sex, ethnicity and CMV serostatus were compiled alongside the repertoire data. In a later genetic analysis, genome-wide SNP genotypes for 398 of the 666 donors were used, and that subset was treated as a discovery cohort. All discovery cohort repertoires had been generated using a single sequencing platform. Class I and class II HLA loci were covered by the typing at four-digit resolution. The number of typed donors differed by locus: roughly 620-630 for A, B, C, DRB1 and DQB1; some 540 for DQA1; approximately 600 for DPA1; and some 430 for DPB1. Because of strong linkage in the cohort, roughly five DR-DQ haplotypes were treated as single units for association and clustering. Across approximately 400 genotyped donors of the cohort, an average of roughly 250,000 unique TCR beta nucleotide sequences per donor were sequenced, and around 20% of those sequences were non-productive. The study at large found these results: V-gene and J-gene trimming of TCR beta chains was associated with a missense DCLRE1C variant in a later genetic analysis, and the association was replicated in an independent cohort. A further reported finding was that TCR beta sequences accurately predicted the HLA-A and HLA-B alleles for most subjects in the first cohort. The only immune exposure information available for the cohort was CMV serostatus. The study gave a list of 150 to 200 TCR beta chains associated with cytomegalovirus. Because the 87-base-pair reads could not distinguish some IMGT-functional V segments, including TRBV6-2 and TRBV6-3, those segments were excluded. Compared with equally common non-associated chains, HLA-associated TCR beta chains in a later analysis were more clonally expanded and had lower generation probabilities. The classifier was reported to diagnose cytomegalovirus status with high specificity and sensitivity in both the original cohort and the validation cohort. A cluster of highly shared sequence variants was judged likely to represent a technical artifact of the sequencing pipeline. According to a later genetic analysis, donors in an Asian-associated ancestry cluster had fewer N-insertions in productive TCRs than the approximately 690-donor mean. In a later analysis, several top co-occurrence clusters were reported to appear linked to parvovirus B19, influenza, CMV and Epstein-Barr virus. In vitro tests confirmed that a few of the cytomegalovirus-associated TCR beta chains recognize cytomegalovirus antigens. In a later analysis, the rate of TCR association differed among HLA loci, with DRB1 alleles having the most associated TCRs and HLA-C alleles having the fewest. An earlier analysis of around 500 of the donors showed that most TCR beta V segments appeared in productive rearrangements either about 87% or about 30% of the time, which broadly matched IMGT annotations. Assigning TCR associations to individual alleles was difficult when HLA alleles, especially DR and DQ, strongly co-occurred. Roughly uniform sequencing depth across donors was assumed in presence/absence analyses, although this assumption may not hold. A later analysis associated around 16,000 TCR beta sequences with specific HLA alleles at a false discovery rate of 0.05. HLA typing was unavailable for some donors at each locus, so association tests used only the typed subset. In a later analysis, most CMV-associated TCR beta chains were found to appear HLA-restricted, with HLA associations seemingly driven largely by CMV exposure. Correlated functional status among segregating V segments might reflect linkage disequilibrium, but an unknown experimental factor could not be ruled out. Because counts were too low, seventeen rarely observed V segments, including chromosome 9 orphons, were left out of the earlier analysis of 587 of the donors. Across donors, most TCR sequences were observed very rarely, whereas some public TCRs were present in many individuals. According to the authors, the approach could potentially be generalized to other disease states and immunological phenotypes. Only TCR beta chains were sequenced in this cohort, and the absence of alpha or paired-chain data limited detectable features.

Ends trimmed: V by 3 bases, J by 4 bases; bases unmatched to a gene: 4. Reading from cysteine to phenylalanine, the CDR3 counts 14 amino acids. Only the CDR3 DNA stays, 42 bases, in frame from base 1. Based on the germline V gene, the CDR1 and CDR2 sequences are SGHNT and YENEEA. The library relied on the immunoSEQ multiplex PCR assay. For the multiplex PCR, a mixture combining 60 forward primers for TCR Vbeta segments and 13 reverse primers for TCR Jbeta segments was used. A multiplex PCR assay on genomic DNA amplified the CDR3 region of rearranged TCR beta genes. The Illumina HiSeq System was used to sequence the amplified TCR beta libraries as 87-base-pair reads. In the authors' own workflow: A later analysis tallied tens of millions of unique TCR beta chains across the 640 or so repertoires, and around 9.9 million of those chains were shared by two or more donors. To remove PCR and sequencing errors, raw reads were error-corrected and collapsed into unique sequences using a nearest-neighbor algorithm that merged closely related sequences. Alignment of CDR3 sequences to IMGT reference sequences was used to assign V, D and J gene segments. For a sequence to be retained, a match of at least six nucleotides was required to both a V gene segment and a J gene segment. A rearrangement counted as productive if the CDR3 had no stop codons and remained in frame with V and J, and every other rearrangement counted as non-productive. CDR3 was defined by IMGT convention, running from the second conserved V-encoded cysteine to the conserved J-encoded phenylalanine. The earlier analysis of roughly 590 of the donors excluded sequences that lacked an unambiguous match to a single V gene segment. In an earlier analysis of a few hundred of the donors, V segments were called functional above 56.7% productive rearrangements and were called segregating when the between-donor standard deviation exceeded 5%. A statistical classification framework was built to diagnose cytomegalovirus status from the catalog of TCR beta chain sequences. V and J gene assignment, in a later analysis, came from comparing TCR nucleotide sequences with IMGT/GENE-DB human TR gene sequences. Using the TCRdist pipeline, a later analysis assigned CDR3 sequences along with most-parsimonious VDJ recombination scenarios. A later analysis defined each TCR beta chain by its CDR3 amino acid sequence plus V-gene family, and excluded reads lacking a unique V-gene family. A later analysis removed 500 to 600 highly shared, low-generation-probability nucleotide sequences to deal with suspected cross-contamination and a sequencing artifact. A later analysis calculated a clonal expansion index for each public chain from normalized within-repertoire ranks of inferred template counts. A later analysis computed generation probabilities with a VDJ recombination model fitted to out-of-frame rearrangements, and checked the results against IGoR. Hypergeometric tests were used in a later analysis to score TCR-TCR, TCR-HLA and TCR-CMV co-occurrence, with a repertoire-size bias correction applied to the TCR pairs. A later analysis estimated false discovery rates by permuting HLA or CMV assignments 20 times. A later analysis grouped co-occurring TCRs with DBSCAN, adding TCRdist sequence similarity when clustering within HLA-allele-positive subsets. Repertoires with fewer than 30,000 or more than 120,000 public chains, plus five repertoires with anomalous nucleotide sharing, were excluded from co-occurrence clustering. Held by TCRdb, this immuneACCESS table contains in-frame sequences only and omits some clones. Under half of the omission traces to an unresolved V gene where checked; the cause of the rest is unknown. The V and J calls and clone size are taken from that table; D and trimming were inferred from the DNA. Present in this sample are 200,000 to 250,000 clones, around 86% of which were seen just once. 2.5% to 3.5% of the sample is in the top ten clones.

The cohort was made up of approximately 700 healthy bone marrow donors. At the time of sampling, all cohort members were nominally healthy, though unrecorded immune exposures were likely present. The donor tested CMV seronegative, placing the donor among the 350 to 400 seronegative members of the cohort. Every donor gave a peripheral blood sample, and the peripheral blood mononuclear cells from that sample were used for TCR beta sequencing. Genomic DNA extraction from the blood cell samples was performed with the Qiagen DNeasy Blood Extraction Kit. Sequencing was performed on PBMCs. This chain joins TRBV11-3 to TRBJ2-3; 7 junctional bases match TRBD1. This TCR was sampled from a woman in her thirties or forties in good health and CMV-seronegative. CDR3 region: CASSLQGVADTQYF. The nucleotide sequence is TGTGCCAGCAGCTTGCAGGGGGTGGCAGATACGCAGTATTTT.